This TCR beta chain was sequenced during a study of cytomegalovirus exposure and HLA in healthy donors. Germline V gene data show CDR1 as SGHNT and CDR2 as YYREEE (reference sequence). Between the trimmed V and J ends, which lost 3 bases and 0 bases, there was a span of 12 bases. The CDR3 runs to 15 residues. The PCR used 60 Vbeta and 13 Jbeta primers. Repertoires were generated with immunoSEQ multiplex PCR, while TCRdb's copy carries only in-frame clones and drops some. Here the sample spans 95,000 or so clones, 75% to 85% being singletons. Study-wide points: Most TCR beta V segments were productive about 87% or about 30% of the time in an earlier analysis. A later analysis linked a missense variant in DCLRE1C to the trimming of TCR beta V and J genes.

This clone was seen only once. Antigen unknown. This sequence originates from a woman in her thirties or forties in good health and CMV-seronegative. This sequence joins TRBV5-4 and TRBJ1-1; the D gene is possibly TRBD1 (5 bases). Sample: PBMCs. CDR3 sequence reads: CASSSWTTMNTEAFF. The CDR3 nucleotides are TGTGCCAGCAGCTCCTGGACAACAATGAACACTGAAGCTTTCTTT.